This T cell receptor (beta chain) comes out of a study of blood T cell repertoires in COVID-19. Study at large: Sites across the United States, Italy and Spain contributed samples from acute and convalescent COVID-19. T cells, B-cell-depleted T cells, or PBMCs provided the cDNA or gDNA that served as material.

Germline V gives CDR1 MDHEN, CDR2 SYDVKM. This CDR3 is built from 13 residues. J was trimmed by 5 bases and V by 6 bases; bases with no gene match: 5. The assay was immunoSEQ multiplex PCR, and TCRdb's table has in-frame clones only and misses some. The data contain some 150,000 clones, about 86% of them seen just once; the ten biggest clones take up more than 6.5%. This clone was seen a single time. Sequencing used peripheral blood. V and J are TRBV28 and TRBJ2-3; 7 nucleotides agree with TRBD1. This clonotype was obtained from a woman aged 45-60 years with active or convalescent COVID-19. CDR3 sequence: CASRNQGEDTQYF. As DNA, the CDR3 is TGTGCCAGCAGAAATCAGGGGGAAGATACGCAGTATTTT. The variable domain in full, with the rest retrieved from reference TRBV28 and TRBJ2-3, is DVKVTQSSRYLVKRTGEKVFLECVQDMDHENMFWYRQDPGLGLRLIYFSYDVKMKEKGDIPEGYSVSREKKERFSLILESASTNQTSMYLCASRNQGEDTQYFGPGTRLTVL.